What follows describes a single TCR beta chain. Antigen specificity is unknown. PCR employed 60 Vbeta and 13 Jbeta primers. The table came from immunoSEQ multiplex PCR; TCRdb's copy has only in-frame clones and leaves some out. The data contain around 180,000 clones, roughly 80% of them singletons. The sample belongs to a study of cytomegalovirus exposure and HLA in healthy donors. Broader study findings: Despite most TCR sequences being rare, some public TCRs occurred in many donors. Apparent HLA restriction characterized most CMV-associated TCR beta chains in a later analysis. DRB1 showed the most TCR associations and HLA-C the fewest in a later analysis, as rates varied by HLA locus.

Sequencing was performed on PBMCs. This clonotype was sampled from a man aged 25 to 40 in good health and CMV-seropositive.

CDR3 in amino acids: CASSLDEAGGLYEQYF. As DNA, the CDR3 is TGTGCCAGCAGCTTAGATGAGGCGGGGGGGCTCTACGAGCAGTACTTC. The V call is TRBV11-3, the J call TRBJ2-7; 9 bases are a match to TRBD2. CDR3 length: 16 residues. J gave up 3 bases and V 0 bases, and 6 bases lay outside the gene matches. CDR1 and CDR2 (germline): SGHNT, YENEEA.